This T cell receptor beta chain came from a study of blood T cells in healthy people across ages. A remark on this clonotype: Its antigen remains unknown.

Findings and caveats of the study: Any conclusive comparison of naive versus antigen-experienced cells was prevented by using unsorted PBMCs.

The second PCR ran roughly 7 to 12 cycles with a sample-barcoded 5' primer and J-beta primers. TCRdb itself ran the 5' RACE reads through MiXCR, one entry per CDR3 protein. Among around 1,700,000 distinct CDR3 sequences listed, 28% were seen once. The CDR3 is made up of 17 amino acids. Trimming removed 3 bases at V and 0 bases at J, with 18 bases between. The study isolated at least 6 million PBMCs from each sample. Sequenced input: blood. The clonotype comes from a woman under 40 in good health. The rearrangement joins TRBV12-3 or TRBV12-4 to TRBJ2-7; D assignment may be TRBD1 or TRBD2 (5 bases each). In DNA form, the CDR3 reads TGTGCCAGCAGTTTTTCCTCGGGACGGACGAGCTCCTACGAGCAGTACTTC. Translating it yields CASSFSSGRTSSYEQYF.